These 19 T cell receptor beta chains were sequenced from one sample in a study of T cells in localized non-small cell lung cancer (dated by TCRdb to about 2020). Receptor amplification or capture employed the immunoSEQ multiplex PCR assay. This is the immuneACCESS table as TCRdb keeps it, with only in-frame sequences that have V and J called. A part of the clones is gone; compared with another copy, unresolved V genes explain less than half, and the rest is unexplained. The sample profile shows 100,000 to 150,000 clones; around 92% of them were found once. Of the sample, approximately 1.7% falls within the top ten clones. Sequenced material: peripheral blood, taken before any cancer treatment. Receptors were obtained from a female donor older than 55 with stage I lung adenocarcinoma.

This clone was detected many times. This chain joins TRBV28 and TRBJ1-4; a possible D gene is TRBD1 (5 bases). CDR1 is MDHEN and CDR2 is SYDVKM in the germline V gene. The CDR3 has 15 residues. V lost 2 bases and J 7 bases, leaving 14 bases between the germline ends. DNA of the CDR3: TGTGCCAGCAGTTTACCCACAGGTTTAGGTGAAAAACTGTTTTTT. Its translation: CASSLPTGLGEKLFF.

The chain recombines TRBV14 with TRBJ1-1, with unresolved D. The CDR3 is 15 amino acids. Germline CDR1 and CDR2: SGHDN and FVKESK. The V end lost 6 bases, the J end lost 1 base, and 15 bases lay between the germline ends. The CDR3 DNA reads TGTGCCAGCAGGAAAGTAGGACTGCAGAACACTGAAGCTTTCTTT. Protein product: CASRKVGLQNTEAFF.

This clone appeared a few times. The CDR3, as DNA: TGTGCCAGTAGTATTAGTGGGACTCGCAATCAGCCCCAGCATTTT. This sequence encodes CASSISGTRNQPQHF. The chain carries TRBV19 and TRBJ1-5; a weak D match, TRBD1 (5 bases). Trimming took 3 bases from V and 2 from J, leaving 11 bases between them. The CDR3 is 15 residues long. The V gene's germline CDR1 is LNHDA and CDR2 SQIVND (reference sequence).

The gene calls are TRBV11-3 and TRBJ2-3; no clear D gene. Trimming shortened V by 4 bases and J by 6 bases, and 5 bases separated the two germline ends. Germline V lookup: CDR1 SGHNT, CDR2 YENEEA. The CDR3 spans 11 residues. CDR3 DNA sequence: TGTGCCAGCAGCTCCGAGGATACGCAGTATTTT. It yields the protein CASSSEDTQYF.

The chain joins TRBV11-3 to TRBJ2-1; possibly TRBD1 or TRBD2 for D (6 bases each). Trimming pared 2 bases from V and 5 bases from J, leaving 16 bases between. CDR1 SGHNT and CDR2 YENEEA come from the germline V gene. This CDR3 has 16 residues. The CDR3 DNA follows: TGTGCCAGCAGCTTACGCGGGACAAAAAATAACAATGAGCAGTTCTTC. Translated, it gives CASSLRGTKNNNEQFF. The full variable domain, rest sourced from reference TRBV11-3 and TRBJ2-1, is EAGVVQSPRYKIIEKKQPVAFWCNPISGHNTLYWYLQNLGQGPELLIRYENEEAVDDSQLPKDRFSAERLKGVDSTLKIQPAELGDSAVYLCASSLRGTKNNNEQFFGPGTRLTVL.

The genes are TRBV4-1 and TRBJ1-2; 7 bases match TRBD1. The V gene's germline CDR1 is MGHRA and CDR2 YSYEKL. CDR3 length equals 19 residues. The V and J ends lost 2 bases and 0 bases, in that order; junction bases with no gene match: 15. CDR3 nucleotide sequence: TGCGCCAGCAGCCAACTCCCTGGGCAGGGGGGACTTTCTAACTATGGCTACACCTTC. The encoded protein is CASSQLPGQGGLSNYGYTF.

The rearrangement links TRBV4-1 to TRBJ1-4, with 7 bases aligning to TRBD1. The length of the CDR3 is 16 residues. The germline V gene encodes CDR1 MGHRA and CDR2 YSYEKL. The ends lost 3 bases at V and 8 bases at J; junction bases unmatched: 12. The CDR3 nucleotides read TGCGCCAGCAGCCAGCCGGCTACAGGGGCCGGAGAAAAACTGTTTTTT. This codes for CASSQPATGAGEKLFF.

The chain recombines TRBV5-1 with TRBJ2-2; perhaps TRBD1 as D (5 bases). Germline V gene sequence: CDR1 SGHRS, CDR2 YFSETQ. CDR3 length: 15 amino acids. Between the trimmed V and J ends, which lost 6 bases and 1 base, there was a span of 13 bases. As DNA, the CDR3 is TGCGCCAGCAAGGCTAGGGGCTTGAACACCGGGGAGCTGTTTTTT. This sequence encodes CASKARGLNTGELFF. The complete variable domain, with remaining parts taken from reference TRBV5-1 and TRBJ2-2, reads KAGVTQTPRYLIKTRGQQVTLSCSPISGHRSVSWYQQTPGQGLQFLFEYFSETQRNKGNFPGRFSGRQFSNSRSEMNVSTLELGDSALYLCASKARGLNTGELFFGEGSRLTVL.

This chain links TRBV2 with TRBJ2-5; 9 nucleotides line up with TRBD2. CDR1 and CDR2 from the germline V gene are SNHLY and FYNNEI. The ends lost 5 bases at V and 5 bases at J; junction bases unmatched: 6. CDR3 length: 14 amino acids. CDR3 protein: CASSTGLALETQYF. The CDR3 region has the DNA TGTGCCAGCAGTACGGGACTAGCACTGGAGACCCAGTACTTC. Using reference TRBV2 and TRBJ2-5 for the parts outside the CDR3, the full variable domain is EPEVTQTPSHQVTQMGQEVILRCVPISNHLYFYWYRQILGQKVEFLVSFYNNEISEKSEIFDDQFSVERPDGSNFTLKIRSTKLEDSAMYFCASSTGLALETQYFGPGTRLLVL.

About this clone itself: Mismatch with germline at one junction end may stem from a read error. The rearrangement uses TRBV28 and TRBJ1-1; weak D call: TRBD1 (5 bases). Germline V gene sequence: CDR1 MDHEN, CDR2 SYDVKM. The CDR3 spans 16 residues. Here the CDR3 reads CAGRIRTLRARTEAFF. For the CDR3, the DNA is TGTGCCGGCAGGATCCGGACACTGCGGGCTCGGACTGAAGCTTTCTTT. The full variable domain, with the rest looked up from reference TRBV28 and TRBJ1-1, is DVKVTQSSRYLVKRTGEKVFLECVQDMDHENMFWYRQDPGLGLRLIYFSYDVKMKEKGDIPEGYSVSREKKERFSLILESASTNQTSMYLCAGRIRTLRARTEAFFGQGTRLTVV.

V and J are TRBV5-4 and TRBJ2-5; TRBD1 matches 8 bases. This CDR3 region has 15 residues. Germline values: CDR1 SGHNT, CDR2 YYREEE (reference sequence). V lost 0 bases to trimming and J lost 5 bases; unmatched junction nucleotides: 6. This chain's CDR3 is CASSLGPGGDETQYF. As DNA, the CDR3 is TGTGCCAGCAGCTTGGGGCCAGGGGGCGACGAGACCCAGTACTTC.

V is TRBV28 and J is TRBJ1-5; D is undetermined. Germline V gene data show CDR1 as MDHEN and CDR2 as SYDVKM. Deletions cut 1 base from V and 2 bases from J, with 12 bases between. The CDR3 consists of 16 residues. The CDR3 loop is CASSLSVLRGNQPQHF. CDR3 DNA: TGTGCCAGCAGTTTATCGGTTCTTAGGGGCAATCAGCCCCAGCATTTT.

The chain employs TRBV29-1 and TRBJ2-1, with TRBD2 matching over 9 bases. V gave up 8 bases and J gave up 6 bases; unmatched junction bases: 5. Germline V lookup: CDR1 SQVTM, CDR2 ANQGSEA. The CDR3 contains 12 residues. In nucleotides, the CDR3 is TGCAGCATAGCGGGAGTTGGCAATGAGCAGTTCTTC. Encoded protein: CSIAGVGNEQFF.

This chain connects TRBV30 to TRBJ2-1; 8 bases line up with TRBD1. The CDR3 spans 15 residues. The J segment lost 3 bases and the V segment lost 2 bases, leaving 6 bases of the junction unmatched. The germline V gene encodes CDR1 GTSNPN and CDR2 SVGIG (reference sequence). The DNA for the CDR3 is TGTGCCTGGAGTTCCGGGACAGGTTACTACAATGAGCAGTTCTTC. Its protein product is CAWSSGTGYYNEQFF. Based on the CDR3 plus reference TRBV30 and TRBJ2-1, the full variable domain is SQTIHQWPATLVQPVGSPLSLECTVEGTSNPNLYWYRQAAGRGLQLLFYSVGIGQISSEVPQNLSASRPQDRQFILSSKKLLLSDSGFYLCAWSSGTGYYNEQFFGPGTRLTVL.

The rearrangement joins TRBV29-1 to TRBJ2-2; the D gene is possibly TRBD1 (5 bases). This CDR3 comprises 11 residues. CDR1 and CDR2 (germline): SQVTM, ANQGSEA. V shed 6 bases and J shed 8 bases, with 10 bases lying between them. CDR3 sequence reads: CSVQGLGELFF. As DNA, the CDR3 is TGCAGCGTCCAGGGTCTTGGGGAGCTGTTTTTT.

The gene calls are TRBV27 and TRBJ1-1, with D possibly being TRBD1 (5 bases). The V end was cut by 6 bases, the J end by 1 base, with 15 bases between. The CDR3 runs to 15 residues. In germline, CDR1 is MNHEY, CDR2 SMNVEV (reference sequence). The CDR3 is CASSLGAQGNTEAFF. CDR3 nucleotide sequence: TGTGCCAGCAGCCTCGGGGCGCAGGGGAACACTGAAGCTTTCTTT.

The V gene is TRBV11-2, the J gene TRBJ2-5; TRBD1 matches 9 bases. V gave up 5 bases and J gave up 5 bases; unmatched junction bases: 3. Germline CDR1 SGHAT, CDR2 FQNNGV. CDR3 length: 13 residues. CDR3 in DNA: TGTGCCAGCAGCCGGGGGACAGGGGAGACCCAGTACTTC. It specifies CASSRGTGETQYF.

The rearrangement joins TRBV7-8 to TRBJ1-5; no reliable D call. This CDR3 has 13 amino acids. Trimming took 1 base from V and 7 from J, leaving 8 bases between them. Germline V lookup: CDR1 SGHVS, CDR2 FQNEAQ. The CDR3 loop reads CASSLGFPQPQHF. The CDR3 DNA follows: TGTGCCAGCAGCTTAGGTTTTCCCCAGCCCCAGCATTTT.

The J gene is TRBJ1-2, the V gene TRBV10-2; D is unresolved. This CDR3 is 13 amino acids long. V was shortened by 3 bases and J by 4 bases, with 9 bases between the two germline ends. Germline assignment: CDR1 WSHSY and CDR2 SAAADI. The CDR3 DNA reads as TGCGCCAGCAGTGAATTTCCTCCCTATGGCTACACCTTC. This translates into CASSEFPPYGYTF.